This TCR beta chain is from a study of blood T cell repertoires in COVID-19. Whole-study context: Spain, Italy and the United States supplied samples that represented acute and convalescent COVID-19. In each case, the material was cDNA or gDNA derived from T cells, B-cell-depleted T cells, or PBMCs.

Losses at the gene ends were 5 bases for V and 5 bases for J; bases not matched to a gene: 6. CDR1 and CDR2 from the germline V gene are SGHNT and YYREEE (reference sequence). The CDR3 sequence is 15 residues long. Produced via immunoSEQ multiplex PCR; TCRdb's table is partial and in-frame only. The sample includes 100,000 to 150,000 clones, 80% to 85% seen only once; the top ten take roughly an eighth. In this sample, this clone turned up a few times. The chain recombines TRBV5-4 with TRBJ2-1; 11 positions agree with TRBD2. The sample taken for sequencing was peripheral blood. The sequence derives from a woman aged 25 to 39 who had recovered from COVID-19. CDR3 nucleotides: TGTGCCAGCAGAATAGCGGGGGGGTCTCACAATGAGCAGTTCTTC. Translated, it gives CASRIAGGSHNEQFF.